This record covers a single T cell receptor beta chain. Its target is unknown. The TRB libraries of cDNA were built by UMI-labeled 5' RACE. For each CDR3 protein, TCRdb gives one entry from its re-call of the 5' RACE reads, without DNA. This sample's clone table lists 150,000 or so distinct CDR3 sequences. CD45RO-CCR7+CD27+CD95- expression identified naive CD8+ T cells. This sample was taken from a study of CXCR3-negative and CXCR3-positive naive CD8 T cells. Broader study findings: Unlike memory cells, which differed, naive CXCR3-negative and CXCR3-positive cells had similar TRBV-TRBJ usage. Each naive subset displayed comparably high diversity, whereas memory CD8+ cells displayed much lower diversity.

The CDR3 is 15 residues long. Germline V gene lookup returns CDR1 LGHNA and CDR2 YNFKEQ. The material sequenced was naive CXCR3- CD8+ T cells from blood. Subset here: CD45RO-CCR7+CD27+CD95- naive CD8+ T cells lacking CXCR3 (TNR3-). The source is a human donor in good health. Some clones in this sample may be carry-over from other donors' samples. The gene calls are TRBV4-2 and TRBJ2-7. The CDR3 here is CASSQERAEPYEQYF.